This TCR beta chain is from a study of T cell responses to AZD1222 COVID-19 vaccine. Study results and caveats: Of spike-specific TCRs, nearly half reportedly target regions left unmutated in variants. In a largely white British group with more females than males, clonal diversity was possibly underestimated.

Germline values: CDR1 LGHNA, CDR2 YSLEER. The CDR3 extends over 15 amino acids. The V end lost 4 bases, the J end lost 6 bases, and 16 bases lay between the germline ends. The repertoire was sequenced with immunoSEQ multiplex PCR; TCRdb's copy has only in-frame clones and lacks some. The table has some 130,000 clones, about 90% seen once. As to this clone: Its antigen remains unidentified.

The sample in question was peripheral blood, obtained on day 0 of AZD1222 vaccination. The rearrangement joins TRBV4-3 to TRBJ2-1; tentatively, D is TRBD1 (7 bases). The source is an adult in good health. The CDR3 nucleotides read TGCGCCAGCAGCCTCCCTGTGCAGGGGGGCAATGAGCAGTTCTTC. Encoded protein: CASSLPVQGGNEQFF.